This T cell receptor (beta chain) comes out of a study of technical replicates of blood from several donors. The table came from immunoSEQ multiplex PCR; TCRdb's copy has only in-frame clones and leaves some out. The sample lists tens of thousands of clones; roughly nine tenths were seen once. Germline lookup yields CDR1 SGHTA and CDR2 FQGTGA. With 1 base clipped from V and 2 bases from J, the junction kept 1 base outside the gene matches. The CDR3 is 14 residues long. This TCR came from a human donor in good health. Some clones in this sample may be carry-over from other donors' samples. The sample consisted of PBMCs. The rearrangement joins TRBV7-3 to TRBJ1-1, with TRBD1 matching over 7 bases. The CDR3 DNA follows: TGTGCCAGCAGCTTAAACAGGGGTAACACTGAAGCTTTCTTT. Amino acids: CASSLNRGNTEAFF.